Listed below are T cell receptor beta chains from one sample, sequenced in a study of blood T cell repertoires in COVID-19. Here immunoSEQ multiplex PCR was the method, and the copy in TCRdb shows in-frame clones only, minus some. The table includes around 70,000 clones, 80% to 90% detected once. Material: peripheral blood. The receptor set was obtained from a woman between 55 and 75 years old with acute or convalescent COVID-19. CDR3s include the opening cysteine and the closing phenylalanine or tryptophan. D genes are given only for firm matches. Clone sizes are given selectively: once, few, many, or a class where the clone is expanded.

D gene	J gene	CDR3 length	V gene	clone size	CDR3 DNA	CDR3 protein
NA	TRBJ2-1	11	TRBV30	NA	TGTGCCTGGAGCCGGTACAATGAGCAGTTCTTC	CAWSRYNEQFF
TRBD1	TRBJ1-5	14	TRBV18	once	TGTGCCAGCTCACCGACAGGGGGCAATCAGCCCCAGCATTTT	CASSPTGGNQPQHF
TRBD1	TRBJ2-3	16	TRBV2	NA	TGTGCCAGCATTTTCCGGGACAGGGTCACCACAGATACGCAGTATTTT	CASIFRDRVTTDTQYF
NA	TRBJ1-5	14	TRBV6-5	once	TGTGCCAGCACCCCGCGGGGGCTTAATCAGCCCCAGCATTTT	CASTPRGLNQPQHF
NA	TRBJ2-6	12	TRBV19	NA	TGTGCCAGCCTCTCTGGGGCCAACGTCCTGACTTTC	CASLSGANVLTF
TRBD2	TRBJ2-5	16	TRBV30	NA	TGTGCCTGGAGTGTAAAGCGGGGGGGATCGGGGGAGACCCAGTACTTC	CAWSVKRGGSGETQYF
TRBD2	TRBJ2-3	21	TRBV3-1/TRBV3-2	NA	TGTGCCAGCAGCCAAGATCCCCTGGGACTAGCGGGGGGGGAGGGCACAGATACGCAGTATTTT	CASSQDPLGLAGGEGTDTQYF
NA	TRBJ2-4	16	TRBV20-1	NA	TGCAGTGCTAGTTTCCGACCTCAGGGGACCAAAAACATTCAGTACTTC	CSASFRPQGTKNIQYF
TRBD1	TRBJ1-2	13	TRBV11-2	once	TGTGCCAGCAGCTTAACAGGGGGGGAGGGCTACACCTTC	CASSLTGGEGYTF
NA	TRBJ1-1	15	TRBV7-3	NA	TGTGCCAGCAGCTTAAACCCCCGGGGGAACACTGAAGCTTTCTTT	CASSLNPRGNTEAFF
NA	TRBJ1-2	14	TRBV29-1	once	TGCAGCGTTTTTCGTACAGGATCCAACTATGGCTACACCTTC	CSVFRTGSNYGYTF
NA	TRBJ1-1	16	TRBV19	NA	TGTGCCAGTAGTATTTCGTTATTGGCCTCAGGCACTGAAGCTTTCTTT	CASSISLLASGTEAFF
NA	TRBJ1-1	13	TRBV6-5	few	TGTGCCACCCACAGAGGGGGGGCTACTGAAGCTTTCTTT	CATHRGGATEAFF
NA	TRBJ1-2	15	TRBV3-1/TRBV3-2	once	TGTGCCAGCAGCCCCCTGAACAGCCCTAACTATGGCTACACCTTC	CASSPLNSPNYGYTF
NA	TRBJ1-2	18	TRBV14	NA	TGTGCCAGCAGCCGCCTAGCTGGGAAGAAGAGTGACGACTATGGCTACACCTTC	CASSRLAGKKSDDYGYTF
TRBD1	TRBJ1-2	15	TRBV5-1	NA	TGCGCCAGCAGCCCTGCGACAGGGAAATTATATGGCTACACCTTC	CASSPATGKLYGYTF
TRBD2	TRBJ2-1	16	TRBV6-4	NA	TGTGCCAGCAGTCCATCCGGGACTAGCGGGGCCAATGAGCAGTTCTTC	CASSPSGTSGANEQFF
NA	TRBJ2-5	14	TRBV18	NA	TGTGCCAGCTCACCGCAGGGCCTCCAAGAGACCCAGTACTTC	CASSPQGLQETQYF
NA	TRBJ1-4	15	TRBV6-5	NA	TGTGCCAGCAGTTACAGGGGTTCAACTAATGAAAAACTGTTTTTT	CASSYRGSTNEKLFF
TRBD1	TRBJ1-1	13	TRBV27	NA	TGTGCCAGCAACCGACAGGGGTACACTGAAGCTTTCTTT	CASNRQGYTEAFF
NA	TRBJ1-2	14	TRBV5-1	NA	TGCGCCAGCAGCTTGGGCTACGAGGGAAACGGCTACACCTTC	CASSLGYEGNGYTF
NA	TRBJ1-3	14	TRBV5-1	NA	TGCGCCAGCAGCTTGGCGGGGGCTGGAAACACCATATATTTT	CASSLAGAGNTIYF
NA	TRBJ2-5	14	TRBV6-5	once	TGTGCCAGCAGTTACCACAGGGTAGGAGAGACCCAGTACTTC	CASSYHRVGETQYF
NA	TRBJ2-5	13	TRBV24-1	NA	TGTGCCACCAATAGCGGATTGGGAGAGACCCAGTACTTC	CATNSGLGETQYF
TRBD1	TRBJ2-2	14	TRBV6-5	NA	TGTGCCAGCAGGGCAGGGGGAATAACCGGGGAGCTGTTTTTT	CASRAGGITGELFF
NA	TRBJ1-2	15	TRBV7-2	once	TGTGCCAGCAGATTCGCCCTTGGGGGGGACTATGGCTACACCTTC	CASRFALGGDYGYTF